This entry concerns a single T cell receptor (beta chain). Its matching antigen is unknown. The V gene's germline CDR1 is SGHKS and CDR2 YYEKEE (reference sequence). CDR3 length: 14 residues. Trimming cost V 0 bases and J 4 bases, with 9 bases left between them. TCRdb recomputed calls from the 5' RACE reads with MiXCR, one row per CDR3 protein. Among around 340,000 distinct CDR3 sequences listed, about 9.5% were seen once. These data originate in a study of T cells after yellow fever vaccination. The study's findings and limits: At 96% for CD4 and approximately 88% for CD8, most primary-vaccination clones showed up again after the booster.

The input for sequencing was PBMCs, taken on the day of the first yellow fever vaccination. V is TRBV5-5 and J is TRBJ2-3; no clear D gene. The clonotype was recovered from a man aged 18 to 30 who received the YFV17D yellow fever vaccine. This CDR3 reads CASSLEYFADTQYF. The CDR3 nucleotides read TGTGCCAGCAGCTTGGAATATTTCGCAGATACGCAGTATTTT.